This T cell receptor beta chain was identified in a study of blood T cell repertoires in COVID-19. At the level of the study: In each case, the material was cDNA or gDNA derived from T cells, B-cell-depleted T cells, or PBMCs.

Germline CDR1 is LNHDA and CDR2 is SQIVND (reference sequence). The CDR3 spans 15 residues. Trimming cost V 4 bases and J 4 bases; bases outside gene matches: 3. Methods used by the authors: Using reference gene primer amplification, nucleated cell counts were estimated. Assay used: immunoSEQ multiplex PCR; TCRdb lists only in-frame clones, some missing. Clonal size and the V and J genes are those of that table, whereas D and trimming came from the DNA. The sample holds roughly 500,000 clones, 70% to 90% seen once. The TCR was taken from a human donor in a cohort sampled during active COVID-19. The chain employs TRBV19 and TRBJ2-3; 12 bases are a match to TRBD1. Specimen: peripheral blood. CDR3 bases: TGTGCCAGTAGTAAAAGGGACAGGGGGCCAGATACGCAGTATTTT. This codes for CASSKRDRGPDTQYF.